Listed below are T cell receptor beta chains from one sample, sequenced in a study of blood T cells in healthy people across ages. One entry per CDR3 protein results from TCRdb running MiXCR on the 5' RACE reads. The data show about 780,000 distinct CDR3 sequences, with about 42% seen just once and around a sixth held by the top ten. The sample was blood. The receptors were sampled from a man at least 80 years old in good health. Both conserved end residues are part of each CDR3. Fields, in order: J gene, clone size, D gene, V gene, CDR3 DNA, CDR3 protein. D genes are given only for firm matches. Rows may omit the clone size; those that give it use once, few, many or a size class.

j_gene: TRBJ2-7
abundance: -
d_gene: -
v_gene: TRBV28
CDR3nt: TGTGCCAGCAGTTTGTGGTCGGCGGGGTCCCACTACGAGCAGTACTTC
CDR3aa: CASSLWSAGSHYEQYF

j_gene: TRBJ2-5
abundance: -
d_gene: -
v_gene: TRBV30
CDR3nt: TGTGCCTGGAGGCGCGGGGGCGTAGAGACCCAGTACTTC
CDR3aa: CAWRRGGVETQYF

j_gene: TRBJ2-1
abundance: many
d_gene: TRBD2
v_gene: TRBV20-1
CDR3nt: TGCAGTGCTAGGGTGACTAGCGGGAGGGGTACAATGAATCAGTTCTTC
CDR3aa: CSARVTSGRGTMNQFF

j_gene: TRBJ2-3
abundance: -
d_gene: TRBD2
v_gene: TRBV7-2
CDR3nt: TGTGCCAGCAGCTTAGGCGGGAGGGATACAGAGACGCAGTATTTT
CDR3aa: CASSLGGRDTETQYF

j_gene: TRBJ2-7
abundance: -
d_gene: -
v_gene: TRBV27
CDR3nt: TGTGCCAGCACGCCAGCGAGGGGGAAGCACTACGAGCAGTACTTC
CDR3aa: CASTPARGKHYEQYF

j_gene: TRBJ2-3
abundance: few
d_gene: TRBD2
v_gene: TRBV27
CDR3nt: TGTGCCAGCACCTACGCCAGCGGGGCTAGCACAGATACGCAGTATTTT
CDR3aa: CASTYASGASTDTQYF

j_gene: TRBJ2-5
abundance: -
d_gene: TRBD2
v_gene: TRBV20-1
CDR3nt: TGCAGTGCTAGACCGGGACTAGGGAGTCTCAATGAGCAGTACTTC
CDR3aa: CSARPGLGSLNEQYF

j_gene: TRBJ2-7
abundance: -
d_gene: -
v_gene: TRBV15
CDR3nt: TGTGCCACCAGCAGAGGGGTCGGAACAGCCTACAATGAGCAGTACTTC
CDR3aa: CATSRGVGTAYNEQYF

j_gene: TRBJ1-5
abundance: -
d_gene: TRBD1
v_gene: TRBV20-1
CDR3nt: TGCAGTGCTCCCTCAGGGGGCCAGCCCCAGCATTTT
CDR3aa: CSAPSGGQPQHF

j_gene: TRBJ2-7
abundance: few
d_gene: -
v_gene: TRBV4-1
CDR3nt: TGCGCCAGCAGCCAAGAGCCAGACGGCGGATACGAGCAGTACTTC
CDR3aa: CASSQEPDGGYEQYF

j_gene: TRBJ2-2
abundance: -
d_gene: TRBD2
v_gene: TRBV7-3
CDR3nt: TGTGCCAGCAGCTTAGACGTAGCGGGAGCCGGGGAGCTGTTTTTT
CDR3aa: CASSLDVAGAGELFF

j_gene: TRBJ2-1
abundance: few
d_gene: -
v_gene: TRBV5-1
CDR3nt: TGCGCCAGCAGCCCAAACCCGAGCGGAGATTACAATGAGCAGTTCTTC
CDR3aa: CASSPNPSGDYNEQFF

j_gene: TRBJ2-5
abundance: few
d_gene: TRBD2
v_gene: TRBV16
CDR3nt: TGTGCCAGCAGCCACGCGGGAGGCCCCCAAGAGACCCAGTACTTC
CDR3aa: CASSHAGGPQETQYF